The 5 T cell receptor beta chains given below trace back to one sample, sequenced in a study of technical replicates of blood from a handful of donors. Data came from immunoSEQ multiplex PCR; TCRdb stores just in-frame clones and leaves some out. The sample contains approximately 76,000 clones, 90% to 95% of which appear only once. Specimen: T cells isolated from PBMCs. The receptors derive from a human donor in good health.

The sample holds one count of this clone. This chain uses TRBV27 with TRBJ1-2; 7 nucleotides align to TRBD1. The germline V gene encodes CDR1 MNHEY and CDR2 SMNVEV (reference sequence). V gave up 4 bases and J gave up 5 bases; unmatched junction bases: 10. The CDR3 extends over 15 amino acids. In DNA, the CDR3 is TGTGCCAGCAGTTGGGGCCCCGGGACAGCGTATGGCTACACCTTC. It codes for CASSWGPGTAYGYTF.

This clone occurred once. The chain couples TRBV5-1 to TRBJ2-7, with 11 bases aligning to TRBD2. The V and J ends lost 0 bases and 0 bases, in that order; junction bases with no gene match: 5. The CDR3 totals 17 residues. Germline V gives CDR1 SGHRS, CDR2 YFSETQ. CDR3 nucleotide sequence: TGCGCCAGCAGCTTGGGCCTAGCGGGGGGACCCTCCTACGAGCAGTACTTC. Residues: CASSLGLAGGPSYEQYF.

The rearrangement joins TRBV29-1 to TRBJ2-2, with 10 bases that match TRBD1. Germline V gene lookup returns CDR1 SQVTM and CDR2 ANQGSEA. The CDR3 loop spans 14 amino acids. J gave up 4 bases and V 7 bases, and 6 bases lay outside the gene matches. In nucleotides, the CDR3 is TGCAGCGCTGGGGACAGGGGACGCACCGGGGAGCTGTTTTTT. It yields the protein CSAGDRGRTGELFF.

The chain is built from TRBV9 and TRBJ2-1; TRBD2 aligns across 8 bases. The junction had 4 bases not matched to a gene; V was cut back by 3 bases and J by 14 bases. There are 11 residues in the CDR3. CDR1 and CDR2 (germline): SGDLS, YYNGEE. This CDR3 reads CASSARGEKFF. The DNA for the CDR3 is TGTGCCAGCAGCGCGCGGGGGGAGAAGTTCTTC.

The J gene is TRBJ1-2, the V gene TRBV21-1. TRBV21-1 is noted as a pseudogene. The CDR3 is 18 residues long. The CDR3, as DNA: TGTGCCAGCAGCAAAGAGGAGGGGGGGGCAAAAACCAGGTATGGCTACACCTTC. Protein product: CASSKEEGGAKTRYGYTF.